The 3 T cell receptor beta chains below all came from one sample that was sequenced in a study of PD-1 blockade in classical Hodgkin lymphoma. Using immunoSEQ multiplex PCR, the repertoire was profiled, and TCRdb retains in-frame clones only, with some absent. Of 150,000 or so clones in the sample, about 81% are singletons; the top ten hold roughly 9.2%. Relapse was seen in all patients after autologous stem cell transplantation, and brentuximab vedotin exposure was variable. Sequencing was performed on peripheral blood mononuclear cells (PBMCs), taken before the second cycle of nivolumab. Source of these receptors: a human donor with classical Hodgkin lymphoma.

This clone was detected a few times. Additional DNA sequences in this sample encode the identical CDR3. The chain has TRBV20-1 and TRBJ1-4; no reliable D call. V gave up 1 base and J gave up 8 bases, with 5 bases separating them. The V gene's germline CDR1 is DFQATT and CDR2 SNEGSKA (reference sequence). The CDR3 is made up of 11 amino acids. CDR3 in amino acids: CSARGVEKLFF. In DNA, the CDR3 is TGCAGTGCTAGAGGGGTGGAAAAACTGTTTTTT.

This rearrangement joins TRBV10-3 to TRBJ2-5; weak D call: TRBD2 (5 bases). Between the trimmed V and J ends, which lost 5 bases and 0 bases, there was a span of 10 bases. CDR1 is ENHRY and CDR2 is SYGVKD in the germline V gene. This CDR3 region has 14 residues. Here the CDR3 reads CAISFTRDQETQYF. DNA for the CDR3: TGTGCCATCAGTTTTACTAGGGACCAAGAGACCCAGTACTTC.

V is TRBV11-3 and J is TRBJ2-2, with TRBD2 matching over 9 bases. This CDR3 is 17 amino acids long. J lost 5 bases, V lost 4 bases, and 11 bases had no gene match. CDR1 and CDR2 (germline): SGHNT, YENEEA. This chain's CDR3 is CASSSRRGAGGTGELFF. The CDR3 DNA is TGTGCCAGCAGCTCCCGCCGAGGAGCGGGAGGTACCGGGGAGCTGTTTTTT. Drawing the rest from reference TRBV11-3 and TRBJ2-2, the complete variable domain is EAGVVQSPRYKIIEKKQPVAFWCNPISGHNTLYWYLQNLGQGPELLIRYENEEAVDDSQLPKDRFSAERLKGVDSTLKIQPAELGDSAVYLCASSSRRGAGGTGELFFGEGSRLTVL.